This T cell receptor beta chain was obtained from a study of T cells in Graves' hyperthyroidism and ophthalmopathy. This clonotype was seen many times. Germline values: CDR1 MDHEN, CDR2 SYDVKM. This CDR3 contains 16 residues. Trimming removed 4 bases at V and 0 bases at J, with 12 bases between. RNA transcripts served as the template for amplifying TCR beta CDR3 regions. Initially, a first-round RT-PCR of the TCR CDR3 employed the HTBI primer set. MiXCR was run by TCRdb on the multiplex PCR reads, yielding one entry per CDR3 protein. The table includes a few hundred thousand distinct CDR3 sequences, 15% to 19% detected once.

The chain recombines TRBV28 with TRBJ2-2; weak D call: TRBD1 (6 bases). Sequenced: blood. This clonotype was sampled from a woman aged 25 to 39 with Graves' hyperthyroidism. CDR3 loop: CASSSTRGPNTGELFF. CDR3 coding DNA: TGTGCCAGCAGTTCCACCAGGGGTCCGAACACCGGGGAGCTGTTTTTT. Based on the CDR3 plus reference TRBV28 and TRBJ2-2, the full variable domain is DVKVTQSSRYLVKRTGEKVFLECVQDMDHENMFWYRQDPGLGLRLIYFSYDVKMKEKGDIPEGYSVSREKKERFSLILESASTNQTSMYLCASSSTRGPNTGELFFGEGSRLTVL.